The 23 T cell receptor beta chains listed next were all sequenced from one sample in a study of blood T cell repertoires in COVID-19. The protocol was immunoSEQ multiplex PCR, while the TCRdb copy is restricted to in-frame clones and leaves out a portion. Of roughly 200,000 clones detected, about 77% appear once; the ten largest clones hold 2.5% to 3%. Source material: peripheral blood. Receptor source: a woman aged 80 or over with active or convalescent COVID-19.

The V call is TRBV5-1, the J call TRBJ1-3; 9 bases align to TRBD1. Losses at the gene ends were 3 bases for V and 3 bases for J; bases not matched to a gene: 7. Germline V gene lookup returns CDR1 SGHRS and CDR2 YFSETQ. CDR3 length: 16 amino acids. The DNA for the CDR3 is TGCGCCAGCAGCTGGTCGGGACAGGGAAATGGAAACACCATATATTTT. Encoded protein: CASSWSGQGNGNTIYF.

The chain joins TRBV3-1 (or the pseudogene TRBV3-2) to TRBJ2-3; 10 bases map to TRBD2. Germline V gives CDR1 LGHDT, CDR2 YNNKEL (reference sequence). This CDR3 region has 19 residues. J was trimmed by 4 bases and V by 1 base; bases with no gene match: 14. The CDR3 DNA reads as TGTGCCAGCAGCCAAGTAGTTTCTGCGCTAGCGGGGGTCTCAGATACGCAGTATTTT. Protein sequence: CASSQVVSALAGVSDTQYF.

The chain combines TRBV5-1 with TRBJ1-1; D call uncertain. V shed 0 bases and J shed 1 base, with 10 bases lying between them. The CDR3 extends over 15 amino acids. Germline CDR1 is SGHRS and CDR2 is YFSETQ. The CDR3 sequence is CASSLDAGRNTEAFF. The CDR3 nucleotides read TGCGCCAGCAGCTTGGATGCGGGAAGGAACACTGAAGCTTTCTTT.

This clone was seen more than once but under ten times. The CDR3 region is CASLQGPNQPQHF. DNA of the CDR3: TGTGCCAGCCTACAGGGGCCAAATCAGCCCCAGCATTTT. The chain couples TRBV19 to TRBJ1-5; TRBD1 agrees at 7 bases. The CDR3 contains 13 residues. Germline CDR1 LNHDA, CDR2 SQIVND (reference sequence). After removal of 9 bases from V and 4 bases from J, the junction contained 6 bases not matched to a gene.

The rearrangement joins TRBV4-2 to TRBJ1-4; 7 bases line up with TRBD1. Germline V gene data show CDR1 as LGHNA and CDR2 as YNFKEQ. The CDR3 runs 15 residues. With V trimmed by 1 base and J by 8 bases, 7 bases remained unmatched. The CDR3 here is CASSQGDRAGEKLFF. Here the CDR3 DNA reads TGTGCCAGCAGCCAAGGAGACAGGGCGGGGGAAAAACTGTTTTTT.

The chain joins TRBV4-1 to TRBJ1-5, with 7 nucleotides matching TRBD1. The V gene's germline CDR1 is MGHRA and CDR2 YSYEKL. The CDR3 length is 17 residues. After removal of 3 bases from V and 1 base from J, the junction contained 9 bases not matched to a gene. Here the CDR3 DNA reads TGCGCCAGCAGCCAGGCGACAGGGTTGAGAAGCAATCAGCCCCAGCATTTT. Translating gives CASSQATGLRSNQPQHF.

The rearrangement uses TRBV27 and TRBJ2-3, with 7 nucleotides matching TRBD1. With 8 bases clipped from V and 4 bases from J, the junction kept 6 bases outside the gene matches. CDR3 length equals 13 residues. Germline lookup yields CDR1 MNHEY and CDR2 SMNVEV (reference sequence). The CDR3 DNA reads as TGTGCCAGCCGTACTACAGGGGCAGATACGCAGTATTTT. Protein: CASRTTGADTQYF.

With respect to this clone: A read error may produce the germline difference seen at one junction end. V is TRBV7-7 and J is TRBJ2-5; maybe TRBD1 (6 bases). The CDR3 spans 15 residues. CDR1 and CDR2 from the germline V gene are SSHAT and FNYEAQ (reference sequence). DNA of the CDR3: TGTGCTAGCAGCCTCGACCACAGGGTCCAAGAGACCCAGTACTTC. The encoded protein is CASSLDHRVQETQYF.

The chain links TRBV29-1 to TRBJ2-5, with D possibly matching TRBD2 (7 bases). This CDR3 spans 13 amino acids. The germline V gene has CDR1 SQVTM and CDR2 ANQGSEA. V was shortened by 6 bases and J by 5 bases, with 16 bases between the two germline ends. Here the CDR3 reads CSVASRGGETQYF. CDR3 coding DNA: TGCAGCGTCGCTTCAAGGGGGGGGGAGACCCAGTACTTC.

This chain joins TRBV6-4 and TRBJ2-3; 8 bases map to TRBD2. The CDR3 length is 15 residues. Germline loops: CDR1 MRHNA, CDR2 SNTAGT. The ends lost 6 bases at V and 5 bases at J; junction bases unmatched: 10. In nucleotides, the CDR3 is TGTGCCAGCAGGCCCGATGGCCGGGGGGGAGATACGCAGTATTTT. Protein: CASRPDGRGGDTQYF.

The V call is TRBV6-5, the J call TRBJ1-2; D remains unclear. Trimming left V 6 bases short and J 0 bases short, with 11 bases between. Germline CDR1 MNHEY, CDR2 SVGAGI. The CDR3 extends over 14 amino acids. CDR3 residues: CASSLAGTNYGYTF. The DNA for the CDR3 is TGTGCCAGCAGCCTGGCGGGCACTAACTATGGCTACACCTTC.

The count of this clone is one. The rearrangement links TRBV9 to TRBJ1-1, with 7 positions matching TRBD1. Germline V gene data show CDR1 as SGDLS and CDR2 as YYNGEE. Trimming removed 0 bases from V and 5 bases from J; junction bases left unmatched: 4. The CDR3 has 14 amino acids. The DNA of the CDR3 is TGTGCCAGCAGCGTAGAGGCAGGGGGAACTGAAGCTTTCTTT. Protein product: CASSVEAGGTEAFF.

The chain couples TRBV6-5 to TRBJ1-6; maybe TRBD1 (5 bases). Germline loops: CDR1 MNHEY, CDR2 SVGAGI. The V end lost 2 bases, the J end lost 7 bases, and 12 bases lay between the germline ends. This CDR3 has 15 amino acids. This CDR3 reads CASSYRAGTNSPLHF. The DNA of the CDR3 is TGTGCCAGCAGTTACAGGGCGGGGACCAATTCACCCCTCCACTTT.

There are a few counts of this clone. The rearrangement links TRBV28 to TRBJ2-2, with D possibly matching TRBD2 (5 bases). The ends were cut back, 4 bases at V and 7 bases at J, with 19 bases in the middle. The CDR3 contains 16 residues. Germline CDR1 MDHEN, CDR2 SYDVKM. This CDR3 is CASSYSTGFLLGELFF. CDR3 nucleotide sequence: TGTGCCAGCAGTTACTCGACGGGGTTCCTTCTCGGGGAGCTGTTTTTT.

This chain connects TRBV9 to TRBJ2-3, with D possibly matching TRBD1 (5 bases). CDR1 SGDLS and CDR2 YYNGEE come from the germline V gene. The CDR3 totals 12 residues. Trimming pared 1 base from V and 6 bases from J, leaving 6 bases between. DNA of the CDR3: TGTGCCAGCAGCGTACAGGGTGATACGCAGTATTTT. This encodes CASSVQGDTQYF.

The chain couples TRBV11-2 to TRBJ2-2; D perhaps matches TRBD2 (5 bases). V lost 3 bases to trimming and J lost 0 bases, with 5 bases between them. This CDR3 is 14 amino acids long. Germline values: CDR1 SGHAT, CDR2 FQNNGV. The CDR3, as DNA: TGTGCCAGCAGCTTCGGGACGAACACCGGGGAGCTGTTTTTT. It codes for CASSFGTNTGELFF.

On this clone itself: This CDR3 is also generated by other DNA sequences in the sample. V gene TRBV4-3 combines with J gene TRBJ1-3, with D hard to call. In germline, CDR1 is LGHNA, CDR2 YSLEER. The V end was cut by 0 bases, the J end by 4 bases, with 4 bases between. This CDR3 comprises 13 residues. The CDR3, as DNA: TGCGCCAGCAGCCAAGATCGGGGAAACACCATATATTTT. Residues: CASSQDRGNTIYF.

The chain links TRBV6-6 to TRBJ2-4; TRBD2 might be the D (7 bases). CDR1 is MNHNY, CDR2 SVGAGI, per germline (reference sequence). The CDR3 is 13 amino acids. Trimming pared 6 bases from V and 8 bases from J, leaving 14 bases between. The CDR3 bases are TGTGCCAGCAGCTCCTCGCGGGGGCACATTCAGTACTTC. Translating gives CASSSSRGHIQYF.

The chain carries TRBV7-2 and TRBJ2-6, with 7 bases matching TRBD2. Germline CDR1 and CDR2: SGHTA and FQGNSA. The trim removed 1 base at V and 2 bases at J, leaving 2 bases unmatched. The CDR3 consists of 16 residues. This CDR3 is CASSLVAGAGANVLTF. The CDR3 region has the DNA TGTGCCAGCAGCTTAGTGGCGGGGGCTGGGGCCAACGTCCTGACTTTC.

The CDR3, as DNA: TGTGCCAGCAGCTTAAGGGAGACAGGGGGAAATGGCTACACCTTC. This encodes CASSLRETGGNGYTF. The gene calls are TRBV7-9 and TRBJ1-2, with TRBD1 matching 9 bases. This CDR3 region has 15 residues. Germline V gene lookup returns CDR1 SEHNR and CDR2 FQNEAQ (reference sequence). The ends lost 2 bases at V and 6 bases at J; junction bases unmatched: 7. The variable domain in full, with the rest retrieved from reference TRBV7-9 and TRBJ1-2, is DTGVSQNPRHKITKRGQNVTFRCDPISEHNRLYWYRQTLGQGPEFLTYFQNEAQLEKSRLLSDRFSAERPKGSFSTLEIQRTEQGDSAMYLCASSLRETGGNGYTFGSGTRLTVV.

V and J are TRBV5-6 and TRBJ2-1, with a tentative D call TRBD2 (6 bases). V lost 3 bases and J 0 bases, leaving 16 bases between the germline ends. The CDR3 totals 17 residues. CDR1 is SGHDT and CDR2 is YYEEEE in the germline V gene. The DNA for the CDR3 is TGTGCCAGCAGCTCTGCCCTGGCGGGGACCTCCTACAATGAGCAGTTCTTC. It is translated as CASSSALAGTSYNEQFF.

The chain has TRBV4-3 and TRBJ2-3; 11 bases match TRBD2. Losses at the gene ends were 3 bases for V and 3 bases for J; bases not matched to a gene: 11. Germline values: CDR1 LGHNA, CDR2 YSLEER. The CDR3 has 18 residues. CDR3 DNA: TGCGCCAGCAGCCAGGGCCTACTAGCGGGGGCCGAGACAGATACGCAGTATTTT. Protein: CASSQGLLAGAETDTQYF.

V usage is TRBV5-1 and J usage is TRBJ1-1, with unresolved D. Trimming left V 8 bases short and J 2 bases short, with 16 bases between. Germline V gives CDR1 SGHRS, CDR2 YFSETQ. There are 14 residues in the CDR3. The CDR3 nucleotides read TGCGCCAGTGGGAGGGTGGCAGGCAACACTGAAGCTTTCTTT. Translated, it gives CASGRVAGNTEAFF. Variable domain in full (rest from reference TRBV5-1 and TRBJ1-1): KAGVTQTPRYLIKTRGQQVTLSCSPISGHRSVSWYQQTPGQGLQFLFEYFSETQRNKGNFPGRFSGRQFSNSRSEMNVSTLELGDSALYLCASGRVAGNTEAFFGQGTRLTVV.